This TCR beta chain appears in the sequencing data of a study of tumor-infiltrating lymphocytes in primary liver carcinoma. About the research overall: Lesions, classed as T1-T3 N0M0, spanned roughly 4 to 10 cm across.

The V and J ends lost 7 bases and 6 bases, in that order; junction bases with no gene match: 12. Germline loops: CDR1 SGHAT, CDR2 FQNNGV. The CDR3 has 15 amino acids. The investigators made TCR beta cDNA from about 500 ng total RNA, using a constant-region primer. TCR beta libraries came from three nested multiplex PCR rounds using slightly modified ARM-PCR. The opening two PCR rounds, roughly 11 cycles each, paired TRBV1-TRBV30 forward primers with a C-beta reverse primer. MiXCR was run by TCRdb on the multiplex PCR reads, yielding one entry per CDR3 protein. The sample carries around 120,000 distinct CDR3 sequences, around two thirds recorded once. On this clonotype itself: Antigen specificity is unknown.

RNA and DNA were co-extracted from approximately 20-30 mg of unsorted bulk tissue. Tumor samples were assessed, and every one had over 75% viable tumor cells. Study-level results: Lower overlap was observed for tumor-adjacent and tumor-blood pairs relative to tumor region pairs. No more than about 8-24% of top clones could be seen in all five tumor regions.

The receptor was derived from a woman in her fifties or sixties with primary liver carcinoma and hepatitis B virus infection. The V gene is TRBV11-2, the J gene TRBJ2-7; TRBD2 agrees at 10 bases. Sequencing was performed on liver tumor tissue from sampling region 1. Stated subset: tumor region T1, superior pole. The CDR3 sequence is CASITTGLASPEQYF. As DNA, the CDR3 is TGTGCCAGCATTACAACGGGACTAGCGTCGCCCGAGCAGTACTTC.